The clone carrying this T cell receptor (beta chain) was detected only a few times. Original data processing: Amplified reference gene primers provided the basis for estimating nucleated cell counts. The assay was immunoSEQ multiplex PCR, and TCRdb's table has in-frame clones only and misses some. V and J calls and clone size come straight from that table; D and trimming were deduced from the DNA. Of 120,000 or so clones listed, about nine tenths are singletons. The sample is drawn from a study of blood T cell repertoires in COVID-19. Whole-study context: Samples representing acute and convalescent COVID-19 were sourced from the United States, Italy and Spain. PBMCs, B-cell-depleted T cells, or T cells were the source of the cDNA or gDNA that made up the material.

CDR3 length: 14 residues. The V end was cut by 0 bases, the J end by 0 bases, with 6 bases between. The germline V gene has CDR1 MNHEY and CDR2 SVGEGT. The receptor's source is a human donor in a cohort sampled during active COVID-19. V and J are TRBV6-2 or TRBV6-3 and TRBJ2-7; a possible D gene is TRBD2 (5 bases). Sequencing was performed on peripheral blood. The CDR3 region has the DNA TGTGCCAGCAGTTACTCCGGGATCTCCTACGAGCAGTACTTC. Residues: CASSYSGISYEQYF.